The sequence of this T cell receptor (beta chain) was determined in a study of shared clonotypes between healthy human individuals. Study in general: Aged 18 to 49, the donors were two women and three men. General study results and limits: Genetic and exposure-history diversity was limited by the small donor number.

The CDR3 totals 15 residues. V was shortened by 4 bases and J by 7 bases, with 18 bases between the two germline ends. Looked up from germline, CDR1 is SGHNT and CDR2 is YYREEE (reference sequence). TCRdb's table, derived via immunoSEQ multiplex PCR, lists solely in-frame clones and lacks some. The sample holds about 490,000 clones; around 85% are singletons and the top ten take roughly 13%. All participating donors were Caucasian adults from Nashville, Tennessee. Researchers drew on tens of millions of PBMCs for genomic DNA from unsorted samples. This clone has just one count. Its antigen is still unknown.

The clonotype originates from a woman aged 40 to 49 in good health. Some clones in this sample may be carry-over from other donors' samples. The chain links TRBV5-4 to TRBJ1-5; no clear D. Material: PBMCs. The CDR3 DNA reads as TGTGCCAGCAGCCATAACGGGGAGGGTGGACAGCCCCAGCATTTT. Translated, it gives CASSHNGEGGQPQHF.